A selection of T cell receptor beta chains follows, all from one sample in a study of blood T cell repertoires in COVID-19. Method: immunoSEQ multiplex PCR; TCRdb's copy keeps in-frame clones and lacks some. The sample records 55,000 to 65,000 clones, about 87% being singletons. Sequencing input: peripheral blood. Receptors were obtained from a man aged 55 to 70 with active or convalescent COVID-19. The CDR3 runs from the conserved cysteine through the conserved F or W. A D gene is named only where the DNA matches it firmly. Clone size is shown for a subset of rows, as once, few, many or a class of expanded clone.

d_call clone_size j_call v_call cdr3_nt cdr3_aa
TRBD2 once TRBJ2-1 TRBV11-3 TGTGCCAGCAGCTTAGACGGACTAGCAGCTAATGAGCAGTTCTTC CASSLDGLAANEQFF
NA few TRBJ1-1 TRBV20-1 TGCAGTGCCCCCCGTACTGAAGCTTTCTTT CSAPRTEAFF
TRBD1 few TRBJ1-5 TRBV4-2 TGTGCCAGCAGCCAACGACAGGGAAGGCCCCAGCATTTT CASSQRQGRPQHF
NA NA TRBJ1-4 TRBV19 TGTGCCAGTAGTACAGGGGAAAAACTGTTTTTT CASSTGEKLFF
NA NA TRBJ1-5 TRBV19 TGTGCCAGTAGTATTGGACTACAAGGTGGCGAGCCCCAGCATTTT CASSIGLQGGEPQHF
TRBD1 NA TRBJ2-7 TRBV5-4 TGTGCCAGCAGCTTGGGCAGGGGGCGATACGAGCAGTACTTC CASSLGRGRYEQYF
NA NA TRBJ1-2 TRBV5-6 TGTGCCAGCAGACGACAGGCAGGGGTAGCTAACTATGGCTACACCTTC CASRRQAGVANYGYTF
TRBD2 NA TRBJ2-7 TRBV7-3 TGTGCCAGCAGCTTAGATAGGGCTAGCGGGGGGTACGAGCAGTACTTC CASSLDRASGGYEQYF
NA NA TRBJ1-5 TRBV6-9 TGTGCCAGCAGTTGCAGGGGCAATCAGCCCCAGCATTTT CASSCRGNQPQHF
TRBD2 NA TRBJ2-1 TRBV29-1 TGCAGCGCCTGGGGACTAGGTCTCGGTGAGCAGTTCTTC CSAWGLGLGEQFF
TRBD1 NA TRBJ1-1 TRBV28 TGTGCCAGCAGGGAGAACAGGGGGCGAAGCGCTGAAGCTTTCTTT CASRENRGRSAEAFF
NA NA TRBJ1-6 TRBV5-1 TGCGCCAGCAGCTTGTACGGCTCCTATAATTCACCCCTCCACTTT CASSLYGSYNSPLHF
TRBD1 NA TRBJ1-5 TRBV6-6 TGTGCCAGCAGTCACACACCGCCGGGACAGGTCGACAATCGGCCCCAGCATTTT CASSHTPPGQVDNRPQHF
NA NA TRBJ2-4 TRBV18 TGTGCCAGCTCACCTACAGGGATAGCCAAAAACATTCAGTACTTC CASSPTGIAKNIQYF
NA NA TRBJ2-3 TRBV7-9 TGTGCCGGAACAGAGAGCACAGATACGCAGTATTTT CAGTESTDTQYF
NA NA TRBJ1-5 TRBV28 TGTGCCAGCAGGAGGGCTCGAGGGTATCAGCCCCAGCATTTT CASRRARGYQPQHF
TRBD2 NA TRBJ2-3 TRBV20-1 TGCAGTGCTAGTGTTAGCGGGGGACCAGGTAGCACAGATACGCAGTATTTT CSASVSGGPGSTDTQYF
TRBD2 NA TRBJ2-1 TRBV19 TGTGCCAGTAGTGCTCGTTCTAGCGGGAGTAAATACAATGAGCAGTTCTTC CASSARSSGSKYNEQFF
TRBD1 NA TRBJ2-7 TRBV25-1 TGTGCCAGCAGCTCCGGGACAGCCGCCTACGAGCAGTACTTC CASSSGTAAYEQYF
NA NA TRBJ2-1 TRBV12-3/TRBV12-4 TGTGCCAGCAGTTTGGTCAGCTACAATGAGCAGTTCTTC CASSLVSYNEQFF
NA NA TRBJ1-1 TRBV29-1 TGCAGCGTTGATCGGAGCACTGAAGCTTTCTTT CSVDRSTEAFF
TRBD1 NA TRBJ2-7 TRBV10-1 TGCGCCAGCAGTGGAGGGACAGGGGGTGGGTACGAGCAGTACTTC CASSGGTGGGYEQYF
NA NA TRBJ1-3 TRBV7-2 TGTGCCAGCAGCTCGCAGTCAAACTCTGGAAACACCATATATTTT CASSSQSNSGNTIYF
TRBD1 NA TRBJ1-2 TRBV7-2 TGTGCCAGCAGCTTAGGGGACAGACCTGGGCGAGGCTACACCTTC CASSLGDRPGRGYTF
NA NA TRBJ2-2 TRBV7-3 TGTGCCAGCAGCTTAATGCCCAGTTCCACCGGGGAGCTGTTTTTT CASSLMPSSTGELFF
NA NA TRBJ2-2 TRBV9 TGTGCCAGCAGCGTCGACTACTACACCGGGGAGCTGTTTTTT CASSVDYYTGELFF
NA NA TRBJ2-3 TRBV28 TGTGCCAGCAGTTCTCCAGGGAGCACAGATACGCAGTATTTT CASSSPGSTDTQYF
TRBD1 NA TRBJ2-7 TRBV18 TGTGCCAGCTCCCAAATGGGACAGGGGGCGCGCTACGAGCAGTACTTC CASSQMGQGARYEQYF
TRBD1 NA TRBJ2-2 TRBV7-7 TGTGCCAGCAGCTTAGAGACAGGGACCGGGGAGCTGTTTTTT CASSLETGTGELFF